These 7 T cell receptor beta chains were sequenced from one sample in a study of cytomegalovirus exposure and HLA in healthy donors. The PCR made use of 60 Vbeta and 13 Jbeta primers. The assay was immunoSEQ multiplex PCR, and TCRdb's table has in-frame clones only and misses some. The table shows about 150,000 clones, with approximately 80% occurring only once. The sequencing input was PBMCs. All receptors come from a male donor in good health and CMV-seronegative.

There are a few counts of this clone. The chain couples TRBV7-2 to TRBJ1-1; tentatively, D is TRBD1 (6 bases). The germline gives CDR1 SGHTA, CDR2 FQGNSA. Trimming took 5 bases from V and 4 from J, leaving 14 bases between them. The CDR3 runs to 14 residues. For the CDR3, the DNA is TGTGCCAGCAGCCCTCAGCTACAGGGCACTGAAGCTTTCTTT. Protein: CASSPQLQGTEAFF.

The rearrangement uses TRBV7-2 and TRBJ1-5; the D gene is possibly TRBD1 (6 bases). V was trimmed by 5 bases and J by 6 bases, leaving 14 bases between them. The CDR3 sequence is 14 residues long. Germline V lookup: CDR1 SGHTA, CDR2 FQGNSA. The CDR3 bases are TGTGCCAGCAGCCCCCGTGGGGGCCGTCAGCCCCAGCATTTT. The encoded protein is CASSPRGGRQPQHF.

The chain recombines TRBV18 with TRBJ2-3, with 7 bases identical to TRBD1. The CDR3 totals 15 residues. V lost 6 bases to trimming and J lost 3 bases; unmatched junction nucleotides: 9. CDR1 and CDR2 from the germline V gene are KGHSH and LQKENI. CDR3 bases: TGTGCCAGCTCTCCCACAGGGGTGATGACAGATACGCAGTATTTT. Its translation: CASSPTGVMTDTQYF. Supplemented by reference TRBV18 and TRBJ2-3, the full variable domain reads NAGVMQNPRHLVRRRGQEARLRCSPMKGHSHVYWYRQLPEEGLKFMVYLQKENIIDESGMPKERFSAEFPKEGPSILRIQQVVRGDSAAYFCASSPTGVMTDTQYFGPGTRLTVL.

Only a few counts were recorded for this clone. CDR3 in DNA: TGTGCCAGCAGCTTGAGACCGGGACAGGGTTCCTACGAGCAGTACTTC. This codes for CASSLRPGQGSYEQYF. The chain employs TRBV2 and TRBJ2-7; 9 bases fit TRBD1. The germline V gene encodes CDR1 SNHLY and CDR2 FYNNEI. The CDR3 extends over 16 amino acids. J gave up 1 base and V 6 bases, and 10 bases lay outside the gene matches. Full variable domain (missing parts from reference TRBV2 and TRBJ2-7): EPEVTQTPSHQVTQMGQEVILRCVPISNHLYFYWYRQILGQKVEFLVSFYNNEISEKSEIFDDQFSVERPDGSNFTLKIRSTKLEDSAMYFCASSLRPGQGSYEQYFGPGTRLTVT.

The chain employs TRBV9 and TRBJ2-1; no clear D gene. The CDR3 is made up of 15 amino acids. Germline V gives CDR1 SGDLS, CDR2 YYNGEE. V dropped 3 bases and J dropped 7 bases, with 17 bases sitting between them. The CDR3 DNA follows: TGTGCCAGCAGCGACCGCTACAATGCTAGGAATGAGCAGTTCTTC. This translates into CASSDRYNARNEQFF. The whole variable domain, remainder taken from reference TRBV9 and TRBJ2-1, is DSGVTQTPKHLITATGQRVTLRCSPRSGDLSVYWYQQSLDQGLQFLIQYYNGEERAKGNILERFSAQQFPDLHSELNLSSLELGDSALYFCASSDRYNARNEQFFGPGTRLTVL.

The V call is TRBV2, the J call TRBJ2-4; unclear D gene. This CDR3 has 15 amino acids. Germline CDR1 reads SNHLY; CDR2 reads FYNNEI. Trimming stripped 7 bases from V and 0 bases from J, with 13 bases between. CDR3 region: CASTPADLAKNIQYF. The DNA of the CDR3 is TGTGCCAGCACCCCAGCAGACTTAGCCAAAAACATTCAGTACTTC.

CDR3 amino acids: CSVLVTGEAFF. The CDR3 nucleotides read TGCAGTGTGTTGGTGACAGGTGAAGCTTTCTTT. V gene TRBV20-1 combines with J gene TRBJ1-1; D might be TRBD1 (6 bases). Germline V gene lookup returns CDR1 DFQATT and CDR2 SNEGSKA (reference sequence). Trimming took off 7 bases at V and 7 bases at J, with 13 bases between the two ends. The CDR3 extends over 11 amino acids.